The clone carrying this TCR beta chain was seen many times. In germline, CDR1 is SGHRS, CDR2 YFSETQ. The CDR3 covers 15 residues. V shed 4 bases and J 7 bases; nucleotides not matched to a gene: 5. These data are taken from a study of T cells after yellow fever vaccination. TCRdb used MiXCR to reprocess the 5' RACE reads, holding one entry per CDR3 protein. The data contain 250,000 or so distinct CDR3 sequences, about 3.7% of them singletons. This TCR was sampled from a man aged 18 to 29 who received the YFV17D yellow fever vaccine. The J gene is TRBJ2-2, the V gene TRBV5-1; 12 nucleotides line up with TRBD1. This material consisted of PBMCs, taken 15 days after the yellow fever booster vaccination. In nucleotides, the CDR3 is TGCGCCAGCAGCCCCGGGACAGGGGGCTTCGGGGAGCTGTTTTTT. This sequence encodes CASSPGTGGFGELFF. The variable domain in full, completed from reference TRBV5-1 and TRBJ2-2, reads KAGVTQTPRYLIKTRGQQVTLSCSPISGHRSVSWYQQTPGQGLQFLFEYFSETQRNKGNFPGRFSGRQFSNSRSEMNVSTLELGDSALYLCASSPGTGGFGELFFGEGSRLTVL.